The following is a TCR beta chain sequence with its context. The germline gives CDR1 KGHSH, CDR2 LQKENI. The V and J ends lost 3 bases and 11 bases, in that order; junction bases with no gene match: 14. The CDR3 is 17 residues long. In the original processing: How many nucleated cells were present was estimated from reference gene primer amplification. The repertoire was sequenced with immunoSEQ multiplex PCR; TCRdb's copy has only in-frame clones and lacks some. Clone size and V and J calls were adopted from that table, with D and trimming inferred from the DNA. The table lists hundreds of thousands of clones, approximately 85% of them singletons. These data originate in a study of blood T cell repertoires in COVID-19.

This chain uses TRBV18 with TRBJ1-6, with TRBD1 identical over 9 bases. The specimen was PBMCs or T cells enriched from blood (not recorded which). The TCR comes from a woman in her 30s who had recovered from COVID-19. The CDR3 coding sequence is TGTGCCAGCTCACCTACCTCCGGGACAGGGAGTCTTACACCCCTCCACTTT. As protein: CASSPTSGTGSLTPLHF.